The T cell receptor beta chain described here comes from a study of blood T cell repertoires in COVID-19. Whole-study context: Acute and convalescent COVID-19 samples came from the United States, Italy and Spain.

The table came from immunoSEQ multiplex PCR; TCRdb's copy has only in-frame clones and leaves some out. The table includes around 260,000 clones, around 82% detected once. In Seattle, patients joined the study during active infection and were tracked longitudinally. The CDR3 spans 17 residues. V lost 0 bases, J lost 2 bases, and 14 bases lay in between. Per the germline V gene, CDR1 is KGHSH and CDR2 is LQKENI. The sequence derives from a human donor with COVID-19, enrolled during active disease. The donor label of this sample is uncertain. The rearrangement links TRBV18 to TRBJ2-1, with D maybe TRBD1 (7 bases). The sample taken for sequencing was peripheral blood. The CDR3 here is CASSPPVAGGTYNEQFF. CDR3 in DNA: TGTGCCAGCTCACCACCGGTCGCAGGGGGGACCTACAATGAGCAGTTCTTC.